Following are 22 T cell receptor beta chains from one sample sequenced in a study of radiation and T cells in renal cell carcinoma. Time point in this sample: baseline pretreatment blood. This sample's treatment: 15 Gy SBRT to primary tumor, nephrectomy 4 weeks later. Clones were sequenced by immunoSEQ multiplex PCR, and TCRdb holds only the in-frame ones, with some missing. The profile shows tens of thousands of clones, 75% to 85% of them singletons. The input for sequencing was blood, taken from a patient whose treatment included radiotherapy and nephrectomy. These receptors all stem from a woman between 65 and 79 years old with renal cell carcinoma.

The V gene is TRBV6-6, the J gene TRBJ2-7; 9 bases align to TRBD1. J was trimmed by 3 bases and V by 6 bases; bases with no gene match: 9. The CDR3 loop spans 15 amino acids. In germline, CDR1 is MNHNY, CDR2 SVGAGI (reference sequence). The CDR3 is CASREQGADVYEQYF. In nucleotides, the CDR3 is TGTGCCAGCAGAGAACAGGGGGCCGACGTCTACGAGCAGTACTTC.

J is TRBJ1-2 and V is TRBV29-1; 9 bases agree with TRBD1. The CDR3 sequence is 14 residues long. J was trimmed by 3 bases and V by 6 bases; bases with no gene match: 8. Germline V gene sequence: CDR1 SQVTM, CDR2 ANQGSEA. In DNA, the CDR3 is TGCAGCGTGATACAGGGGGCAATGTACTATGGCTACACCTTC. It encodes CSVIQGAMYYGYTF.

The chain couples TRBV4-3 to TRBJ2-2, with 10 bases aligning to TRBD1. The germline gives CDR1 LGHNA, CDR2 YSLEER. This CDR3 is 19 amino acids long. J was trimmed by 5 bases and V by 4 bases; bases with no gene match: 16. The CDR3 is CASSLTFNQGQGKTGELFF. CDR3 bases: TGCGCCAGCAGCCTCACGTTCAACCAGGGACAGGGGAAAACCGGGGAGCTGTTTTTT.

The chain carries TRBV4-1 and TRBJ1-3; possibly TRBD1 for D (5 bases). Germline V gives CDR1 MGHRA, CDR2 YSYEKL. The V end lost 4 bases, the J end lost 0 bases, and 16 bases lay between the germline ends. CDR3 length: 17 amino acids. CDR3 coding DNA: TGCGCCAGCAGCCGTGAGGGGAATTTAGGCTCTGGAAACACCATATATTTT. Amino acid sequence: CASSREGNLGSGNTIYF.

Notes on this clone: A junction end diverges from the germline sequence, so it may reflect a read error. J is TRBJ1-2 and V is TRBV10-2; TRBD1 is a possible D gene (6 bases). Germline CDR1 WSHSY, CDR2 SAAADI. The CDR3 is 16 amino acids. CDR3 nucleotides: TGCGCCAGCAGTGAATATAGGGGGGATAAAAGCTATGGCTACATCTTC. This codes for CASSEYRGDKSYGYIF.

This clone came up once. This chain connects TRBV4-3 to TRBJ1-2, with D tentatively TRBD1 (5 bases). V was cut by 0 bases and J by 3 bases, with 11 bases left in between. In germline, CDR1 is LGHNA, CDR2 YSLEER. The CDR3 covers 15 residues. In DNA form, the CDR3 reads TGCGCCAGCAGCCAAGAGCCCAGGGCGCACTATGGCTACACCTTC. It yields the protein CASSQEPRAHYGYTF.

The chain uses TRBV7-7 and TRBJ1-6, with 8 bases identical to TRBD1. V shed 1 base, J shed 10 bases, and the junction held 6 bases outside the gene matches. The CDR3 sequence is 15 residues long. Germline loops: CDR1 SSHAT, CDR2 FNYEAQ (reference sequence). The CDR3 DNA is TGTGCCAGCAGCTTAGATGCAGGGGGCAAGTCACCCCTCCACTTT. It is translated as CASSLDAGGKSPLHF.

This clone has a handful of counts. V gene TRBV27 combines with J gene TRBJ1-2, with D unclear. Germline V gene sequence: CDR1 MNHEY, CDR2 SMNVEV (reference sequence). The CDR3 has 16 amino acids. Trimming stripped 4 bases from V and 3 bases from J, with 18 bases between. CDR3: CASSSEFPFGDYGYTF. The DNA for the CDR3 is TGTGCCAGCAGTTCGGAGTTCCCTTTCGGTGACTATGGCTACACCTTC.

In its sample, this clone was seen a few times. V usage is TRBV7-9 and J usage is TRBJ1-1; TRBD1 matches 7 bases. Germline trimming cut 5 bases from V and 1 base from J; bases unmatched to any gene: 10. Germline V gene lookup returns CDR1 SEHNR and CDR2 FQNEAQ (reference sequence). The CDR3 is 16 amino acids. The CDR3 loop reads CASSIPRQGTNTEAFF. CDR3 in DNA: TGTGCCAGCAGCATTCCCAGACAGGGTACGAACACTGAAGCTTTCTTT.

Note on this clone: The CDR3 does not end in the conserved phenylalanine or tryptophan, so this is likely a read error. Because the CDR3's place on the DNA is in doubt, the DNA is left out and the CDR3 is given as listed by TCRdb. Here the CDR3 reads CASSERGTSYEQYFG. The J gene is TRBJ2-7, the V gene TRBV6-1; TRBD2 was called by the table and not checked on the DNA. The CDR3 is 15 residues long, ends included. The germline V gene has CDR1 MNHNS and CDR2 SASEGT.

The chain has TRBV7-9 and TRBJ2-1, with D possibly being TRBD2 (6 bases). V gave up 5 bases and J gave up 5 bases, with 13 bases separating them. The CDR3 is 14 amino acids. Germline V gene data show CDR1 as SEHNR and CDR2 as FQNEAQ (reference sequence). Here the CDR3 reads CASSPLGTHNEQFF. The CDR3, as DNA: TGTGCCAGCAGCCCACTCGGGACTCACAATGAGCAGTTCTTC.

The chain carries TRBV14 and TRBJ2-3, with 11 bases fitting TRBD2. With V trimmed by 4 bases and J by 2 bases, 8 bases remained unmatched. This CDR3 is built from 17 residues. Germline CDR1 is SGHDN and CDR2 is FVKESK. CDR3: CASSPIAGGLVTDTQYF. The CDR3 DNA reads as TGTGCCAGCAGCCCCATAGCGGGGGGGCTCGTCACAGATACGCAGTATTTT.

J is TRBJ2-3 and V is TRBV4-2, with 8 bases identical to TRBD1. The germline gives CDR1 LGHNA, CDR2 YNFKEQ. The ends lost 5 bases at V and 0 bases at J; junction bases unmatched: 7. CDR3 length: 16 residues. This CDR3 reads CASSKGQVGSTDTQYF. For the CDR3, the DNA is TGTGCCAGCAGCAAGGGACAGGTGGGGAGCACAGATACGCAGTATTTT.

The CDR3 DNA reads as TGTGCCAGCAGCTTATGGGGGACAGCGAACACTGAAGCTTTCTTT. It yields the protein CASSLWGTANTEAFF. The chain combines TRBV7-2 with TRBJ1-1, with TRBD1 identical over 7 bases. The V gene end was trimmed by 2 bases and the J gene end by 1 base; junction bases not matched to a gene: 4. Looked up from germline, CDR1 is SGHTA and CDR2 is FQGNSA. CDR3 length: 15 amino acids.

The chain joins TRBV27 to TRBJ1-3; D perhaps matches TRBD1 (6 bases). Trimming pared 4 bases from V and 2 bases from J, leaving 9 bases between. The CDR3 is 14 residues long. Germline CDR1 MNHEY, CDR2 SMNVEV (reference sequence). The CDR3 spells CASSSGGPGNTIYF. DNA for the CDR3: TGTGCCAGCAGTTCCGGGGGGCCTGGAAACACCATATATTTT.

The rearrangement uses TRBV29-1 and TRBJ1-4, with 7 positions matching TRBD1. Germline V gene lookup returns CDR1 SQVTM and CDR2 ANQGSEA. The CDR3 has 15 residues. V trimming: 5 bases; J trimming: 5 bases; junction bases outside the gene matches: 11. This CDR3 reads CSVSRTGDRNEKLFF. The CDR3 DNA reads TGCAGCGTTTCCCGAACAGGGGACCGGAATGAAAAACTGTTTTTT.

The V call is TRBV13, the J call TRBJ2-2, with 14 bases that match TRBD2. Germline V lookup: CDR1 PRHDT, CDR2 FYEKMQ (reference sequence). V lost 5 bases to trimming and J lost 7 bases; unmatched junction nucleotides: 6. The CDR3 totals 16 residues. The CDR3 here is CASSAGLAGAYGELFF. The CDR3 DNA is TGTGCCAGCAGCGCGGGACTAGCGGGGGCTTACGGGGAGCTGTTTTTT.

V and J are TRBV6-5 and TRBJ2-7; D is possibly TRBD2 (7 bases). Germline V CDR1 and CDR2: MNHEY, SVGAGI. Deletions cut 2 bases from V and 4 bases from J, with 15 bases between. The CDR3 runs to 15 residues. In DNA form, the CDR3 reads TGTGCCAGCAGTTACACGAGGGGGGGGCCATACGAGCAGTACTTC. It is translated as CASSYTRGGPYEQYF.

V and J are TRBV29-1 and TRBJ2-3; 7 bases align to TRBD2. Germline CDR1 SQVTM, CDR2 ANQGSEA. The CDR3 totals 15 residues. The V segment lost 4 bases and the J segment 0 bases; nucleotides outside the gene matches: 7. CDR3 nucleotides: TGCAGCGTTGTACGCGGGAGAGGGAGCACAGATACGCAGTATTTT. This codes for CSVVRGRGSTDTQYF.

The chain's CDR3 is CASSFTGTSISNEQFF. CDR3 nucleotide sequence: TGCGCCAGCAGCTTTACCGGGACTAGTATTTCCAATGAGCAGTTCTTC. The gene calls are TRBV5-1 and TRBJ2-1, with 8 positions matching TRBD2. Germline trimming cut 2 bases from V and 6 bases from J; bases unmatched to any gene: 10. Germline V gives CDR1 SGHRS, CDR2 YFSETQ. There are 16 residues in the CDR3.

This clone has only one observation. The chain joins TRBV7-8 to TRBJ1-1; D gene unclear. Deletions cut 1 base from V and 1 base from J, with 7 bases between. CDR1 and CDR2 from the germline V gene are SGHVS and FQNEAQ. The CDR3 sequence is 14 residues long. CDR3 DNA: TGTGCCAGCAGCTTAGTTTCCGGGAACACTGAAGCTTTCTTT. This sequence encodes CASSLVSGNTEAFF.

This clone was counted only a few times. The gene calls are TRBV5-6 and TRBJ2-2; no firm D call. The CDR3 length is 12 residues. V dropped 2 bases and J dropped 4 bases, with 3 bases sitting between them. Germline V gene lookup returns CDR1 SGHDT and CDR2 YYEEEE. CDR3: CASSFTTGELFF. In nucleotides, the CDR3 is TGTGCCAGCAGCTTCACCACCGGGGAGCTGTTTTTT.